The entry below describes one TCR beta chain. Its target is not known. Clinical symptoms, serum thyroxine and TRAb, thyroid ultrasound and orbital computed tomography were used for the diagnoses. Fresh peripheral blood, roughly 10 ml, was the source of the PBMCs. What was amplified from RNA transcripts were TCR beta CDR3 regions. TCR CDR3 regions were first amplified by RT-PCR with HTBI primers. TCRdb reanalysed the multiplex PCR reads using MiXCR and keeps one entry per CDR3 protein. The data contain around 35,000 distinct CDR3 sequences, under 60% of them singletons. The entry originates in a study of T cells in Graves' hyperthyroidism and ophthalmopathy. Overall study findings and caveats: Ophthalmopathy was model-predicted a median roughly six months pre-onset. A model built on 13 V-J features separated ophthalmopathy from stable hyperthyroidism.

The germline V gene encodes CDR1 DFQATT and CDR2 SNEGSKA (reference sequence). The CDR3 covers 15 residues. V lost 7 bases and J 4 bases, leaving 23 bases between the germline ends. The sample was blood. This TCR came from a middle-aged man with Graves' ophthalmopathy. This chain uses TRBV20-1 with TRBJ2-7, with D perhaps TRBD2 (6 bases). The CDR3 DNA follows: TGCAGTGTAGAACCTGGAAGGGAGGAGCAGTACGAGCAGTACTTC. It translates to CSVEPGREEQYEQYF.